Sequencing of this TCR beta chain was carried out in a study of early T cells in non-severe SARS-CoV-2 infection. On the study more broadly: It was bulk RNA from unsorted whole blood that was sequenced, and the chains were unpaired.

Findings and limits, study-wide: The study's VDJdb matching favored anti-spike CD8 responses and missed private and CD4 specificities.

Trimming left V 6 bases short and J 4 bases short, with 10 bases between. Germline assignment: CDR1 SNHLY and CDR2 FYNNEI. The CDR3 runs 14 residues. Researchers attached unique molecular identifiers to individual cDNA molecules. TCRdb processed the 5' RACE reads anew with MiXCR; each CDR3 protein has one entry. This table has 86,000 or so distinct CDR3 sequences, over 11% appearing once. In this sample, this clonotype turned up many times. Its specificity is not known. The TCR sequence derives from an adult who was a healthcare worker with PCR-confirmed SARS-CoV-2 infection or an uninfected control (not recorded which). What was sequenced was whole blood. This sequence joins TRBV2 and TRBJ2-6; D possibly corresponds to TRBD2 (5 bases). The CDR3 DNA is TGTGCCAGCAGGGCGGGTGCCGGGGCCAACGTCCTGACTTTC. Translating it yields CASRAGAGANVLTF.